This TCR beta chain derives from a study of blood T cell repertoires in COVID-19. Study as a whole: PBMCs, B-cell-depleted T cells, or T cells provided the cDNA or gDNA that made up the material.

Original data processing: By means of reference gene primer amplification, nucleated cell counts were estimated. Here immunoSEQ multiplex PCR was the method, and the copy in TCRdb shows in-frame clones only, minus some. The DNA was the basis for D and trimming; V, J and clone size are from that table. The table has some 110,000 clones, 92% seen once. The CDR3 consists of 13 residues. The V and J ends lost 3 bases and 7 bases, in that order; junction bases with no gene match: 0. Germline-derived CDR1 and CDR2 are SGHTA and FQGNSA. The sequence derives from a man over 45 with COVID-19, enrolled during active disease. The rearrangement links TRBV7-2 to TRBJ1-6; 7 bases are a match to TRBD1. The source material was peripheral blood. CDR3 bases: TGTGCCAGCAGCTTGACAGGGAATTCACCCCTCCACTTT. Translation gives CASSLTGNSPLHF.